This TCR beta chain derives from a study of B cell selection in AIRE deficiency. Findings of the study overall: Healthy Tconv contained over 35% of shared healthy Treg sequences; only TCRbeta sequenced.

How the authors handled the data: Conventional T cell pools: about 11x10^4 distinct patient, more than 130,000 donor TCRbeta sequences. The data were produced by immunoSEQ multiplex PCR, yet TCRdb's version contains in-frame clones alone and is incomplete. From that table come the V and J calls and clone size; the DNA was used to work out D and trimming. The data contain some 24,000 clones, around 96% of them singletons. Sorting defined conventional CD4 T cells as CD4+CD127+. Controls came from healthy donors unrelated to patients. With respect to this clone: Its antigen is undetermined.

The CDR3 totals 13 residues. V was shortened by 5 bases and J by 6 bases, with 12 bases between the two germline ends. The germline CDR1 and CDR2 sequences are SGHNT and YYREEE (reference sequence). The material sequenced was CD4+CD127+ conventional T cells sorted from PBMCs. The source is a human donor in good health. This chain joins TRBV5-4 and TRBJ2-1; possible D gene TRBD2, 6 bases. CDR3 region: CASSLRGGNEQFF. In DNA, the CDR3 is TGTGCCAGCAGTTTGAGGGGAGGCAATGAGCAGTTCTTC.